This TCR beta chain was obtained from a study of regulatory T cells in long-lasting Graves disease. iRepertoire HTBI primers and Arm-PCR of CDR3 regions built TCR beta libraries. Methods used by the authors: Sample data revealed approximately 56 TRBV and over 12 TRBJ segments. TCRdb recomputed calls from the multiplex PCR reads with MiXCR, one row per CDR3 protein. TCRdb, not the authors, supplied the V and J calls. Of 200,000 to 250,000 distinct CDR3 sequences listed, approximately 20% are singletons. V was trimmed by 8 bases and J by 0 bases, leaving 14 bases between them. The CDR3 spans 15 residues. Per the germline V gene, CDR1 is MDHEN and CDR2 is SYDVKM. Overall study results and limits: Persistent cases favored TRBV28, TRBJ1-2 and TRBJ2-5. Having few samples may have compromised the accuracy.

Remarks on this clonotype: Its target is not known.

Time point here: newly diagnosed GD, antithyroid drugs for less than 3 months. Extracted PBMC RNA gave rise to the TCR library. Patients came from an endocrinology department in Xi'an, China. The receptor's source is a female donor with Graves disease. Material: peripheral blood mononuclear cells (PBMCs), obtained at new diagnosis, from a patient treated with antithyroid drugs. The genes are TRBV28 and TRBJ2-1; D is possibly TRBD2 (6 bases). DNA for the CDR3: TGTGCCAGCGAGGCCCTAGCGAGCTCCTACAATGAGCAGTTCTTC. It translates to CASEALASSYNEQFF.